The TCR beta chain described here comes from a study of OX40 agonist ivuxolimab in advanced cancers. The repertoire was sequenced with immunoSEQ multiplex PCR; TCRdb's copy has only in-frame clones and lacks some. Counted here are roughly 49,000 clones, 88% occurring once; the ten biggest clones make up around 3.5%. The germline V gene has CDR1 SGHDN and CDR2 FVKESK. The CDR3 covers 15 residues. Trimming removed 1 base at V and 5 bases at J, with 14 bases between. The sample here was CD4+ or CD8+ T cells sorted from blood, taken in a trial of the OX40 agonist ivuxolimab. The clonotype comes from an adult with an advanced solid tumor such as melanoma, head and neck, liver or kidney cancer. V is TRBV14 and J is TRBJ1-1; D ambiguous. CDR3 protein: CASSQVGIGTTEAFF. The DNA for the CDR3 is TGTGCCAGCAGCCAAGTCGGGATTGGTACGACTGAAGCTTTCTTT.